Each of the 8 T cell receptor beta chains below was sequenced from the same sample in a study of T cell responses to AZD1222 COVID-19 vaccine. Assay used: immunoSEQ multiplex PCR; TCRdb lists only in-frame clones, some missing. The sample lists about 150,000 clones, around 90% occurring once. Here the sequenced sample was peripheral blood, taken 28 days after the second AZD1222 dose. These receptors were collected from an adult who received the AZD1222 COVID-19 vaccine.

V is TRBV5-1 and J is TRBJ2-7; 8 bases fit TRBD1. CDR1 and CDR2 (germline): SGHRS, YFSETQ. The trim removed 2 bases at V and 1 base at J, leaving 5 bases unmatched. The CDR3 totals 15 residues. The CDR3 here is CASSFLRDRSYEQYF. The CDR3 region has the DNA TGCGCCAGCAGCTTCCTCCGGGACAGGTCCTACGAGCAGTACTTC.

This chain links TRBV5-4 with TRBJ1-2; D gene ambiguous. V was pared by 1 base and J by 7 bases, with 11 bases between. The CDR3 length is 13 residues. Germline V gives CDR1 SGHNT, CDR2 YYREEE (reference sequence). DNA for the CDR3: TGTGCCAGCAGCTTGCTGGGGTCGTCTGGCTACACCTTC. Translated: CASSLLGSSGYTF.

The CDR3 sequence: CASSQGLTGKPDQPQHF. CDR3 nucleotides: TGCGCCAGCAGCCAAGGACTGACAGGGAAACCAGATCAGCCCCAGCATTTT. The chain is built from TRBV4-1 and TRBJ1-5; 7 bases align to TRBD1. The CDR3 consists of 17 residues. With V trimmed by 1 base and J by 5 bases, 11 bases remained unmatched. Looked up from germline, CDR1 is MGHRA and CDR2 is YSYEKL.

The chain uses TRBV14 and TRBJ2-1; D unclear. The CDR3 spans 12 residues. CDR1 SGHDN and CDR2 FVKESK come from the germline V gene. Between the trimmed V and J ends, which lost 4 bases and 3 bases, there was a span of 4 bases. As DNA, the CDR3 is TGTGCCAGCAGCCTCTACTACAATGAGCAGTTCTTC. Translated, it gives CASSLYYNEQFF. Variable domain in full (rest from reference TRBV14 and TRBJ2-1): EAGVTQFPSHSVIEKGQTVTLRCDPISGHDNLYWYRRVMGKEIKFLLHFVKESKQDESGMPNNRFLAERTGGTYSTLKVQPAELEDSGVYFCASSLYYNEQFFGPGTRLTVL.

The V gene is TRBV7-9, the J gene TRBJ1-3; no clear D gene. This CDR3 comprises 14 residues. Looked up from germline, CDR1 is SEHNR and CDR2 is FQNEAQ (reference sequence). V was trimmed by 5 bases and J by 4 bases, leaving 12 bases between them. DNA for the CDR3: TGTGCCAGCAGCCCGTCCGAGGCGGGAAACACCATATATTTT. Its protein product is CASSPSEAGNTIYF.

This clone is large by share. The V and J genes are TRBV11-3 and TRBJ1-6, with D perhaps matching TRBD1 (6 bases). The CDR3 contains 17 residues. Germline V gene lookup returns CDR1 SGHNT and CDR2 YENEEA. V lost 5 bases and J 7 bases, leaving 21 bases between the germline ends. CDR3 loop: CASSRGRRGSGNSPLHF. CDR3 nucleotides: TGTGCCAGCAGCCGTGGCCGCAGGGGCTCGGGGAATTCACCCCTCCACTTT. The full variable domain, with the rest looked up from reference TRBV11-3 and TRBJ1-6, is EAGVVQSPRYKIIEKKQPVAFWCNPISGHNTLYWYLQNLGQGPELLIRYENEEAVDDSQLPKDRFSAERLKGVDSTLKIQPAELGDSAVYLCASSRGRRGSGNSPLHFGNGTRLTVT.

The CDR3 is CASSQDRASGRNEQYF. CDR3 nucleotides: TGCGCCAGCAGCCAAGATAGGGCTAGCGGGAGAAACGAGCAGTACTTC. V is TRBV4-3 and J is TRBJ2-7, with 10 positions matching TRBD2. Germline trimming cut 0 bases from V and 5 bases from J; bases unmatched to any gene: 7. This CDR3 has 16 residues. CDR1 is LGHNA, CDR2 YSLEER, per germline.

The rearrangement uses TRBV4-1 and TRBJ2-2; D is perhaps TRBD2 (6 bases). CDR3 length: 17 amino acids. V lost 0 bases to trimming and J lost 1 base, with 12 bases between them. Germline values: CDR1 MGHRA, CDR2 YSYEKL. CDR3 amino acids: CASSQERGSGNTGELFF. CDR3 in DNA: TGCGCCAGCAGCCAAGAAAGGGGTAGCGGGAACACCGGGGAGCTGTTTTTT.